Listed here is a single T cell receptor beta chain. Per the original methods: Nucleated cell number was recorded as an estimate derived from reference gene primer amplification. Clones were sequenced by immunoSEQ multiplex PCR, and TCRdb holds only the in-frame ones, with some missing. V, J and clone size were drawn from that table, and D and trimming were deduced from the DNA. The top ten hold roughly a sixth of the sample, which has more than 70,000 clones, less than 90% seen once. This specimen belongs to a study of blood T cell repertoires in COVID-19. Study at large: The study drew acute and convalescent COVID-19 samples from the United States, Italy and Spain. T cells, B-cell-depleted T cells, or PBMCs supplied cDNA or gDNA.

The CDR3 is 14 residues long. The V and J ends lost 4 bases and 6 bases, in that order; junction bases with no gene match: 8. Germline V lookup: CDR1 MGHRA, CDR2 YSYEKL. The sequence was collected from a woman older than 75 with acute or convalescent COVID-19. Source material: peripheral blood. The V gene is TRBV4-1, the J gene TRBJ1-1, with 7 positions matching TRBD1. The CDR3 protein is CASSLAGQYSEAFF. CDR3 nucleotides: TGCGCCAGCAGCCTGGCGGGACAGTATTCTGAAGCTTTCTTT.